These T cell receptor beta chains were read from a single sample in a study of cytomegalovirus exposure and HLA in healthy donors. Profiling relied on immunoSEQ multiplex PCR, and the TCRdb table lists in-frame clones only, not all of them. The table lists approximately 300,000 clones, about 85% of them singletons. The specimen was PBMCs. These receptors all stem from a woman aged 25 to 39 in good health and CMV-seropositive. The CDR3 runs from the conserved cysteine through the conserved F or W. Fields, in order: V gene, D gene, clone size, J gene, CDR3 protein, CDR3 DNA. The D gene is left open where the match is weak. A clone size is listed for some rows: how often the clone was seen (once, few, many), or a class if it is expanded.

v_gene: TRBV28; d_gene: TRBD1; abundance: -; j_gene: TRBJ2-1; CDR3aa: CASSLLQGSLYNEQFF; CDR3nt: TGTGCCAGCAGTTTACTACAGGGGTCCCTCTACAATGAGCAGTTCTTC
v_gene: TRBV28; d_gene: -; abundance: -; j_gene: TRBJ1-1; CDR3aa: CASSLPVGNTEAFF; CDR3nt: TGTGCCAGCAGTTTACCGGTTGGTAACACTGAAGCTTTCTTT
v_gene: TRBV5-4; d_gene: -; abundance: -; j_gene: TRBJ2-7; CDR3aa: CASSETDYEQYF; CDR3nt: TGTGCCAGCAGCGAGACTGACTACGAGCAGTACTTC
v_gene: TRBV6-1; d_gene: TRBD1; abundance: -; j_gene: TRBJ1-2; CDR3aa: CASSEQAGGGYGYTF; CDR3nt: TGTGCCAGCAGTGAACAGGCAGGGGGGGGCTATGGCTACACCTTC
v_gene: TRBV18; d_gene: -; abundance: -; j_gene: TRBJ1-2; CDR3aa: CASSPVGTVYGYTF; CDR3nt: TGTGCCAGCTCACCGGTGGGCACAGTCTATGGCTACACCTTC
v_gene: TRBV6-4; d_gene: -; abundance: -; j_gene: TRBJ1-3; CDR3aa: CASSESTDSGNTIYF; CDR3nt: TGTGCCAGCAGTGAGTCGACCGACTCTGGAAACACCATATATTTT
v_gene: TRBV30; d_gene: -; abundance: -; j_gene: TRBJ2-3; CDR3aa: CAWSVTGVTTDTQYF; CDR3nt: TGTGCCTGGAGTGTAACGGGGGTGACCACAGATACGCAGTATTTT
v_gene: TRBV5-8; d_gene: -; abundance: -; j_gene: TRBJ2-7; CDR3aa: CASSWWAGGSYEQYF; CDR3nt: TGTGCCAGCAGCTGGTGGGCGGGTGGCTCCTACGAGCAGTACTTC
v_gene: TRBV6-1; d_gene: -; abundance: -; j_gene: TRBJ2-5; CDR3aa: CASRASGQETQYF; CDR3nt: TGTGCCAGCAGGGCTTCAGGGCAGGAGACCCAGTACTTC
v_gene: TRBV7-2; d_gene: -; abundance: -; j_gene: TRBJ2-1; CDR3aa: CASSRGGGRVGNEQFF; CDR3nt: TGTGCCAGCAGCAGAGGTGGTGGTAGGGTCGGCAATGAGCAGTTCTTC
v_gene: TRBV11-2; d_gene: TRBD1; abundance: -; j_gene: TRBJ1-5; CDR3aa: CASSPGGVNQPQHF; CDR3nt: TGTGCCAGCAGCCCAGGGGGAGTCAATCAGCCCCAGCATTTT
v_gene: TRBV15; d_gene: -; abundance: -; j_gene: TRBJ2-1; CDR3aa: CATSREWGEVYNEQFF; CDR3nt: TGTGCCACCAGCAGGGAGTGGGGGGAGGTCTACAATGAGCAGTTCTTC
v_gene: TRBV6-5; d_gene: TRBD1; abundance: -; j_gene: TRBJ2-7; CDR3aa: CASSYSLGAGGQEQYF; CDR3nt: TGTGCCAGCAGTTACTCTCTAGGGGCAGGGGGACAGGAGCAGTACTTC
v_gene: TRBV2; d_gene: -; abundance: -; j_gene: TRBJ1-4; CDR3aa: CASSVQGLNEKLFF; CDR3nt: TGTGCCAGCAGTGTCCAAGGACTTAATGAAAAACTGTTTTTT
v_gene: TRBV28; d_gene: TRBD1; abundance: once; j_gene: TRBJ1-5; CDR3aa: CASTPPGTDYSNQPQHF; CDR3nt: TGTGCCAGCACCCCTCCGGGGACAGACTATAGCAATCAGCCCCAGCATTTT
v_gene: TRBV5-5; d_gene: -; abundance: -; j_gene: TRBJ1-2; CDR3aa: CASSHSTTGSYGYTF; CDR3nt: TGTGCCAGCAGCCACTCCACGACAGGCTCGTATGGCTACACCTTC
v_gene: TRBV30; d_gene: -; abundance: once; j_gene: TRBJ1-1; CDR3aa: CAWTSKGGLNTEAFF; CDR3nt: TGTGCCTGGACATCCAAGGGGGGTCTGAACACTGAAGCTTTCTTT
v_gene: TRBV7-2; d_gene: TRBD2; abundance: -; j_gene: TRBJ2-3; CDR3aa: CASSLSGTRVTDTQYF; CDR3nt: TGTGCCAGCAGCTTATCCGGGACTAGAGTCACAGATACGCAGTATTTT
v_gene: TRBV6-1; d_gene: -; abundance: -; j_gene: TRBJ1-4; CDR3aa: CASSVAVRDEKLFF; CDR3nt: TGTGCCAGCAGTGTAGCGGTAAGGGATGAAAAACTGTTTTTT
v_gene: TRBV6-5; d_gene: TRBD1; abundance: -; j_gene: TRBJ2-1; CDR3aa: CASSFRDRGQYEQFF; CDR3nt: TGTGCCAGCAGTTTCCGGGACAGGGGGCAATATGAGCAGTTCTTC
v_gene: TRBV5-6; d_gene: -; abundance: few; j_gene: TRBJ2-7; CDR3aa: CASSFSYEQYF; CDR3nt: TGTGCCAGCAGCTTCTCCTACGAGCAGTACTTC
v_gene: TRBV27; d_gene: -; abundance: -; j_gene: TRBJ2-7; CDR3aa: CASSFRSSYEQYF; CDR3nt: TGTGCCAGCAGCTTCAGGAGCTCCTACGAGCAGTACTTC
v_gene: TRBV28; d_gene: -; abundance: -; j_gene: TRBJ2-7; CDR3aa: CASSLFRGGEQYF; CDR3nt: TGTGCCAGCAGTTTATTTAGAGGGGGCGAGCAGTACTTC
v_gene: TRBV30; d_gene: TRBD1; abundance: -; j_gene: TRBJ1-2; CDR3aa: CAWSVRAQGSYGYTF; CDR3nt: TGTGCCTGGAGTGTACGTGCACAGGGGAGCTATGGCTACACCTTC
v_gene: TRBV2; d_gene: TRBD1; abundance: few; j_gene: TRBJ1-2; CDR3aa: CASSDEGAHGYTF; CDR3nt: TGTGCCAGCAGTGACGAGGGGGCGCATGGCTACACCTTC
v_gene: TRBV27; d_gene: -; abundance: -; j_gene: TRBJ1-1; CDR3aa: CASSLQASTGAFF; CDR3nt: TGTGCCAGCAGCTTACAGGCCTCAACTGGGGCTTTCTTT
v_gene: TRBV7-2; d_gene: TRBD2; abundance: -; j_gene: TRBJ2-7; CDR3aa: CASSIGTSAGEQYF; CDR3nt: TGTGCCAGCAGCATCGGGACTAGCGCAGGCGAGCAGTACTTC